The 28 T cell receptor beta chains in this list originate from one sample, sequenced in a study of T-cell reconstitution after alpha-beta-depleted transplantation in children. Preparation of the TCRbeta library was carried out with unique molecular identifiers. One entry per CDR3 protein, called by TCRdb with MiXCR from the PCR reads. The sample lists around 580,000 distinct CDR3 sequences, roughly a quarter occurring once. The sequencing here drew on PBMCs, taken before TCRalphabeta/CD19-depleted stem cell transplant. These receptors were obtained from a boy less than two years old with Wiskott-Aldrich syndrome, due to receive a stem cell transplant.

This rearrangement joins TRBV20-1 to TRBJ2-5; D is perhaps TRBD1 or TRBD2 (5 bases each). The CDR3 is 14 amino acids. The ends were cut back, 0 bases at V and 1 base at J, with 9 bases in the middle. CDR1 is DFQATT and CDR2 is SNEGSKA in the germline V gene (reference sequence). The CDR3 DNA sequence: TGCAGTGCTAGAGATGTAGGGACCCAAGAGACCCAGTACTTC. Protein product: CSARDVGTQETQYF.

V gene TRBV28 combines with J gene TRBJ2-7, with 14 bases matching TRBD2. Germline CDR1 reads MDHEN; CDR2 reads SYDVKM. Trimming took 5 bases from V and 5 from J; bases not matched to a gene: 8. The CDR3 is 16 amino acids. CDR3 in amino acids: CASSPGLAGGRNEQYF. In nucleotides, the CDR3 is TGTGCCAGCAGTCCAGGACTAGCGGGAGGAAGAAACGAGCAGTACTTC.

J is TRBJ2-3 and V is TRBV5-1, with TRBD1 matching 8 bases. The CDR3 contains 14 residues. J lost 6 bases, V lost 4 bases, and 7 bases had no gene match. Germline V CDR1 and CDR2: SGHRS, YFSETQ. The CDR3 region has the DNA TGCGCCAGCAGCCTGGACAGGGTATGGGATACGCAGTATTTT. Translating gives CASSLDRVWDTQYF.

CDR3: CASSLPRTGGGEKLFF. The CDR3 DNA follows: TGTGCCAGCAGCTTACCTCGGACAGGGGGAGGGGAAAAACTGTTTTTT. The chain uses TRBV7-8 and TRBJ1-4; TRBD1 aligns across 10 bases. Trimming at V came to 2 bases and at J to 8 bases, leaving 8 bases not matched to a gene. Germline V gene data show CDR1 as SGHVS and CDR2 as FQNEAQ. The CDR3 runs 16 residues.

The CDR3 nucleotides are TGTGCCAGCAGTTTGCAGGGGATAAGGTACGAGCAGTACTTC. Amino acids: CASSLQGIRYEQYF. This chain links TRBV27 with TRBJ2-7; TRBD1 is a possible D gene (6 bases). The germline V gene encodes CDR1 MNHEY and CDR2 SMNVEV (reference sequence). V lost 3 bases and J 4 bases, leaving 13 bases between the germline ends. CDR3 size: 14 residues.

CDR3 DNA: TGTGCCAGCAGAAGCATACAGGGCTCTGGAAACACCATATATTTT. It encodes CASRSIQGSGNTIYF. This chain joins TRBV12-3 or TRBV12-4 and TRBJ1-3, with D possibly being TRBD1 (6 bases). The CDR3 loop spans 15 amino acids. Deletions cut 6 bases from V and 0 bases from J, with 12 bases between.

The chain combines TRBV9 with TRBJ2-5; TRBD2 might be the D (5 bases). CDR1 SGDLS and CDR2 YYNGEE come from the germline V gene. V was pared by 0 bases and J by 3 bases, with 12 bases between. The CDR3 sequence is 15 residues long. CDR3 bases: TGTGCCAGCAGCGTAGTCGCGGGTTTCGAAGAGACCCAGTACTTC. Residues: CASSVVAGFEETQYF.

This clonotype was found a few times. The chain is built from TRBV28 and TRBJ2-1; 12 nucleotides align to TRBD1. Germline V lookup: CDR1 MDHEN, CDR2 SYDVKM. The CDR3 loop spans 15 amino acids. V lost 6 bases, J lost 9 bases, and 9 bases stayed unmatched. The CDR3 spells CASRPGTGGWSEQFF. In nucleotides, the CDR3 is TGTGCCAGCAGGCCCGGGACAGGGGGCTGGAGTGAGCAGTTCTTC.

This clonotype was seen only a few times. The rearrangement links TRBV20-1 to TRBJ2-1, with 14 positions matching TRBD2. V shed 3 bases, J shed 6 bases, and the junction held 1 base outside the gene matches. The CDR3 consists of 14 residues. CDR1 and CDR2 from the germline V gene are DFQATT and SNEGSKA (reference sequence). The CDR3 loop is CSASGTSGSNEQFF. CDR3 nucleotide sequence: TGCAGTGCTAGTGGGACTAGCGGGAGCAATGAGCAGTTCTTC.

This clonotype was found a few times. The CDR3 reads CSGTEGEGGYTF. The CDR3 DNA is TGCAGTGGTACCGAAGGGGAAGGCGGCTACACCTTC. The V and J genes are TRBV20-1 and TRBJ1-2; tentatively, D is TRBD1 (5 bases). Germline lookup yields CDR1 DFQATT and CDR2 SNEGSKA (reference sequence). V lost 7 bases, J lost 8 bases, and 17 bases lay in between. This CDR3 spans 12 amino acids.

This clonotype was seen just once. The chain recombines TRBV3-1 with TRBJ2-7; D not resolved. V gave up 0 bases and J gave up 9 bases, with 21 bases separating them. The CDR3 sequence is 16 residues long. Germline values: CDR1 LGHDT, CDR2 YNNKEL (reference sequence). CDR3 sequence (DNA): TGTGCCAGCAGCCAAGAGGGCCCTAGAAGCCTCCTAGGGCAGTACTTC. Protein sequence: CASSQEGPRSLLGQYF.

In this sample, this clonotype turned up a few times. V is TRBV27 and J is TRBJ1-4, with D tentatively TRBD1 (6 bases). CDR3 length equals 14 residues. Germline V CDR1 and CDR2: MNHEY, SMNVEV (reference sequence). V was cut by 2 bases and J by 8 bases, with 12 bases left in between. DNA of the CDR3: TGTGCCAGCAGTTTAAGGTCAGGGGAAGAAAAACTGTTTTTT. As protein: CASSLRSGEEKLFF.

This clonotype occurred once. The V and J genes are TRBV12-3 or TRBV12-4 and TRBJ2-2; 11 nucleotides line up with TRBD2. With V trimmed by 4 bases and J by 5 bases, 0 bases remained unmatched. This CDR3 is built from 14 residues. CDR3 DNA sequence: TGTGCCAGCAGTTGGACTAGCGGGACCGGGGAGCTGTTTTTT. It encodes CASSWTSGTGELFF.

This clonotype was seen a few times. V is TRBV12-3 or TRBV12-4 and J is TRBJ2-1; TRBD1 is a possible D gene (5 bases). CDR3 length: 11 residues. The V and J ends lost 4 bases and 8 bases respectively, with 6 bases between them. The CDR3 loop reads CASSWGHEQFF. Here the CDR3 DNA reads TGTGCCAGCAGTTGGGGCCATGAGCAGTTCTTC.

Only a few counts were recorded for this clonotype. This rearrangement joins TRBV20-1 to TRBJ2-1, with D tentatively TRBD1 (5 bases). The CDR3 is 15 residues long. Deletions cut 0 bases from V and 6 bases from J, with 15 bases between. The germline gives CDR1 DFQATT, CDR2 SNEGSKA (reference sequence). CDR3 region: CSARDVNPGFNEQFF. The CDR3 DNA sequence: TGCAGTGCTAGAGATGTGAACCCAGGGTTCAATGAGCAGTTCTTC.

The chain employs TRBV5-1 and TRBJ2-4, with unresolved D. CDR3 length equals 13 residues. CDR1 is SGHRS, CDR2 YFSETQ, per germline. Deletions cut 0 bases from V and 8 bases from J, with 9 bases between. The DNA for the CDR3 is TGCGCCAGCAGCTTGGTACCCTCGGACATTCAGTACTTC. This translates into CASSLVPSDIQYF.

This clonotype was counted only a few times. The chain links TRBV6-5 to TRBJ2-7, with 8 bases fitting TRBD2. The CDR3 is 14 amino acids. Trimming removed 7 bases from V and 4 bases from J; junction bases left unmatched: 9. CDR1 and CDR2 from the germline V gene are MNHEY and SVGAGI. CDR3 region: CASTLSGSAYEQYF. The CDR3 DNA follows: TGTGCCAGCACTTTGAGCGGGAGTGCGTACGAGCAGTACTTC.

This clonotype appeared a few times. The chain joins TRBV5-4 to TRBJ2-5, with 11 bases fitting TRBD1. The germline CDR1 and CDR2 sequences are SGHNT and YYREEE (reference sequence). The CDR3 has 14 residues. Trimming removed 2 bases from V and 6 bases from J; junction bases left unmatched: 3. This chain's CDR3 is CASSLGTGGKTQYF. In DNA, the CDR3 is TGTGCCAGCAGCTTAGGGACAGGGGGAAAGACCCAGTACTTC. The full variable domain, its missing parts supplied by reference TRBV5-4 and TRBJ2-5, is ETGVTQSPTHLIKTRGQQVTLRCSSQSGHNTVSWYQQALGQGPQFIFQYYREEENGRGNFPPRFSGLQFPNYSSELNVNALELDDSALYLCASSLGTGGKTQYFGPGTRLLVL.

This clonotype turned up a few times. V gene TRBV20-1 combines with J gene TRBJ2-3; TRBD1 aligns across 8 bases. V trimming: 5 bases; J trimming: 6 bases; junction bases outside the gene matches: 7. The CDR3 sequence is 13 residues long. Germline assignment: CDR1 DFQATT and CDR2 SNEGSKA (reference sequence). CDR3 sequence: CSADPGGFDTQYF. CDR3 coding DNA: TGCAGTGCTGATCCAGGGGGCTTCGATACGCAGTATTTT.

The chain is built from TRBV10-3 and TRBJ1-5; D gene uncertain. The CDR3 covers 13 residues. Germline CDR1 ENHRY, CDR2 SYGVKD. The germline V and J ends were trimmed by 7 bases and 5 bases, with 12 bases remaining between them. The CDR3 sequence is CAITPGGDQPQHF. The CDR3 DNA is TGTGCCATCACCCCGGGCGGGGATCAGCCCCAGCATTTT.

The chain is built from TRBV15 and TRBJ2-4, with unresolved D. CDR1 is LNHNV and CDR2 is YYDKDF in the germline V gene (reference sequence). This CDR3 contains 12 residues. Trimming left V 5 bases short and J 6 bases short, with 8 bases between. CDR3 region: CATSGDGNIQYF. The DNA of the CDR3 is TGTGCCACCAGCGGCGACGGAAACATTCAGTACTTC.

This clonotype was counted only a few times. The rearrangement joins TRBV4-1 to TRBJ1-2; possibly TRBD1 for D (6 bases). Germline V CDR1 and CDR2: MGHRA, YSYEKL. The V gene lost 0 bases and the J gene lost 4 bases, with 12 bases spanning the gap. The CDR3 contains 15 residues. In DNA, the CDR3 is TGCGCCAGCAGCCAAGAAGGGGAACAGGGCTATGGCTACACCTTC. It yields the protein CASSQEGEQGYGYTF.

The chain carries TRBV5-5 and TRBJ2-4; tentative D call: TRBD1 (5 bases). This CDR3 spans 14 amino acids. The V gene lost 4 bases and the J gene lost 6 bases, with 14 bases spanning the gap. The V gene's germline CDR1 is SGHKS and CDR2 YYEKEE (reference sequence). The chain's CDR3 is CASSQGRTTNIQYF. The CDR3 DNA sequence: TGTGCCAGCAGCCAAGGACGGACAACAAACATTCAGTACTTC. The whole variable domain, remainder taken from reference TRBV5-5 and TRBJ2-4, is DAGVTQSPTHLIKTRGQQVTLRCSPISGHKSVSWYQQVLGQGPQFIFQYYEKEERGRGNFPDRFSARQFPNYSSELNVNALLLGDSALYLCASSQGRTTNIQYFGAGTRLSVL.

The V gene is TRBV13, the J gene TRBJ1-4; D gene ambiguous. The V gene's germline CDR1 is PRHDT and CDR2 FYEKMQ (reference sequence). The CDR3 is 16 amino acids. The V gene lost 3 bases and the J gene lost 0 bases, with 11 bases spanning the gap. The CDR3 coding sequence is TGTGCCAGCAGCTTTCCGTATCTCACAACTAATGAAAAACTGTTTTTT. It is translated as CASSFPYLTTNEKLFF.

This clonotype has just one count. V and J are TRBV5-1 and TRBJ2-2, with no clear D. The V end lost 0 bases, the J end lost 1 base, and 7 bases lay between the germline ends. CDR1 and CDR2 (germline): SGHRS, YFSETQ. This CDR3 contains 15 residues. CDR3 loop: CASSLVQQNTGELFF. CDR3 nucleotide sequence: TGCGCCAGCAGCTTGGTCCAGCAGAACACCGGGGAGCTGTTTTTT.

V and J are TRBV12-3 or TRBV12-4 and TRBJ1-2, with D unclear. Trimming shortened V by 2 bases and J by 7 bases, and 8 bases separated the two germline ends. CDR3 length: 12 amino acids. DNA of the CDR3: TGTGCCAGCAGTTTAATTCACGGTGGCTACACCTTC. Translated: CASSLIHGGYTF.

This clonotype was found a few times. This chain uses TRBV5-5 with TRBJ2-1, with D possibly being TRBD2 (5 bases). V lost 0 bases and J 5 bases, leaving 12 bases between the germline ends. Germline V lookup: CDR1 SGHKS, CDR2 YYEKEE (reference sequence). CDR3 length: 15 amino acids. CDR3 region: CASSLGPSLHNEQFF. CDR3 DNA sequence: TGTGCCAGCAGCTTGGGTCCTAGCCTCCACAATGAGCAGTTCTTC.

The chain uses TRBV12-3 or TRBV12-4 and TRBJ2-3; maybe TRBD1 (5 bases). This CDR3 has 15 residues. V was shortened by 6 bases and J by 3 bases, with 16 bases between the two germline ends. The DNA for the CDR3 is TGTGCCAGCAGCTCCCCAACCAGGGCTACAGATACGCAGTATTTT. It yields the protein CASSSPTRATDTQYF.